Listed below are T cell receptor beta chains from one sample, sequenced in a study of identical twins. TCRdb fed the 5' RACE reads into MiXCR, producing one record per CDR3 protein. Here the sample spans 520,000 or so distinct CDR3 sequences, approximately 22% being singletons. This same sample was also part of a study on T cells expressing NK-cell markers.

Sequenced: CD4+ T cells sorted from blood. The origin of the receptors is a woman aged 18-29 years in good health. The CDR3 runs from the conserved cysteine through the conserved F or W. A D gene is named only where the DNA matches it firmly. Rows may omit the clone size; those that give it use once, few, many or a size class.

cdr3_length clone_size j_call d_call v_call cdr3_nt cdr3_aa
14 NA TRBJ1-3 TRBD1 TRBV20-1 TGCAGTGCTAACGACAGGGCTGGAGGAAACACCATATATTTT CSANDRAGGNTIYF
14 NA TRBJ1-4 NA TRBV9 TGTGCCAGCAGCTTCACAGTTACTAATGAAAAACTGTTTTTT CASSFTVTNEKLFF
17 NA TRBJ2-1 TRBD2 TRBV12-3/TRBV12-4 TGTGCCAGCAGCCGAAGGAAGACTAGCGGGGGGTACAATGAGCAGTTCTTC CASSRRKTSGGYNEQFF
16 NA TRBJ2-3 NA TRBV6-5 TGTGCCAGCAGTTACTCGACCAATGGGAGGACAGATACGCAGTATTTT CASSYSTNGRTDTQYF
14 many TRBJ2-3 NA TRBV5-5 TGTGCCAGCAGCGACTCCAGAAGCACAGATACGCAGTATTTT CASSDSRSTDTQYF
13 few TRBJ1-5 NA TRBV20-1 TGCAGTGCCAAGGCTTCTGGAAATCAGCCCCAGCATTTT CSAKASGNQPQHF
17 many TRBJ2-1 TRBD2 TRBV11-2 TGTGCCAGCAGCTTAGATTGGCGGGGGGGCCGGGTCAATGAGCAGTTCTTC CASSLDWRGGRVNEQFF
13 few TRBJ2-3 TRBD1 TRBV20-1 TGCAGTGCTAGACAGGACAGGGTCAATACGCAGTATTTT CSARQDRVNTQYF
13 NA TRBJ2-3 TRBD1 TRBV11-3 TGTGCCAGCAGTCACAGGGGGCTAGATACGCAGTATTTT CASSHRGLDTQYF
13 few TRBJ1-6 NA TRBV12-3/TRBV12-4 TGTGCCAGCAGCCCAGGTGGGGCAGCAACCCTCCACTTT CASSPGGAATLHF
16 few TRBJ2-1 TRBD2 TRBV7-2 TGTGCCAGCAGCGTACCTAGCGGGAGGGCATACAATGAGCAGTTCTTC CASSVPSGRAYNEQFF
14 few TRBJ2-2 NA TRBV20-1 TGCAGTGCTAGATCATCCTTAAACACCGGGGAGCTGTTTTTT CSARSSLNTGELFF
15 NA TRBJ1-5 NA TRBV12-3/TRBV12-4 TGTGCCAGCAGTTTACATATGGGTGACAATCAGCCCCAGCATTTT CASSLHMGDNQPQHF
15 few TRBJ2-7 NA TRBV6-5 TGTGCCAGCAGTTACTCGGGCGCGGGCCTTGGCGAGCAGTACTTC CASSYSGAGLGEQYF
13 NA TRBJ1-1 NA TRBV5-6 TGTGCCAGCAGCTCGCGACAGGCTCGGGGAGCTTTCTTT CASSSRQARGAFF
11 few TRBJ2-7 NA TRBV20-1 TGCAGTGCTTACCGGCGCGACGAGCAGTACTTC CSAYRRDEQYF
15 few TRBJ1-1 NA TRBV19 TGTGCCAGTAAGGAGGATGGGCGCAGCCGGACTGAAGCTTTCTTT CASKEDGRSRTEAFF